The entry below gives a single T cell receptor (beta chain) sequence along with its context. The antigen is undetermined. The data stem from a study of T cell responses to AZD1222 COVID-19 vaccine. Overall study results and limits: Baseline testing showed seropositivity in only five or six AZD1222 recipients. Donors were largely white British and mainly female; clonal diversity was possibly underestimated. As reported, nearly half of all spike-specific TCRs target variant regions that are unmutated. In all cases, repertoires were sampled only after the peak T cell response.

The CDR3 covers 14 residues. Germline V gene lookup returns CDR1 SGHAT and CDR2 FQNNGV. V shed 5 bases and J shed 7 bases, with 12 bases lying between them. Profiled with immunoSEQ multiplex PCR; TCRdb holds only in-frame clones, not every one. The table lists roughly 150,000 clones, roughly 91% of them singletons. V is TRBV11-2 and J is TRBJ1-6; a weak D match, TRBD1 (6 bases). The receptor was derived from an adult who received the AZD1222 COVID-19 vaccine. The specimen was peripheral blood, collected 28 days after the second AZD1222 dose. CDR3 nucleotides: TGTGCCAGCAGCCGGGGGGCGAAGAATTCACCCCTCCACTTT. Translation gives CASSRGAKNSPLHF.